The 17 T cell receptor beta chains below were found in one sample sequenced in a study of blood T cell repertoires in COVID-19. Sequenced by immunoSEQ multiplex PCR; TCRdb stores in-frame clones only, minus some. The table includes around 230,000 clones, under 90% detected once. Material: peripheral blood. These receptors were taken from a man aged 45-65 years with COVID-19, enrolled during active disease.

The J gene is TRBJ1-2, the V gene TRBV2; a possible D gene is TRBD1 (5 bases). In germline, CDR1 is SNHLY, CDR2 FYNNEI. V gave up 7 bases and J gave up 8 bases, with 20 bases separating them. This CDR3 is built from 14 residues. DNA of the CDR3: TGTGCCAGCACACACCGATCGGGGGTGAGCGGCTACACCTTC. It specifies CASTHRSGVSGYTF.

The chain recombines TRBV18 with TRBJ2-7; 7 nucleotides align to TRBD2. Germline V gives CDR1 KGHSH, CDR2 LQKENI. The CDR3 has 16 amino acids. Trimming removed 1 base from V and 2 bases from J; junction bases left unmatched: 8. CDR3 protein: CASSPLDHREAYEQYF. CDR3 sequence (DNA): TGTGCCAGCTCACCACTCGATCACCGGGAGGCCTACGAGCAGTACTTC.

The V call is TRBV6-5, the J call TRBJ1-1; TRBD1 matches 7 bases. V lost 5 bases, J lost 4 bases, and 10 bases stayed unmatched. CDR1 is MNHEY, CDR2 SVGAGI, per germline. CDR3 size: 15 residues. The CDR3 sequence is CASSPPTGVVTEAFF. CDR3 DNA sequence: TGTGCCAGCAGTCCGCCTACAGGGGTAGTCACTGAAGCTTTCTTT.

This rearrangement joins TRBV19 to TRBJ2-7, with 9 bases matching TRBD2. Trimming cost V 4 bases and J 2 bases; bases outside gene matches: 6. CDR1 and CDR2 from the germline V gene are LNHDA and SQIVND (reference sequence). This CDR3 is 15 amino acids long. The CDR3 DNA follows: TGTGCCAGTAGTACCGGACTAGCGAGACCCTACGAGCAGTACTTC. It specifies CASSTGLARPYEQYF.

The chain is built from TRBV7-9 and TRBJ1-1, with D possibly being TRBD1 (6 bases). The V gene's germline CDR1 is SEHNR and CDR2 FQNEAQ (reference sequence). The ends were cut back, 9 bases at V and 4 bases at J, with 12 bases in the middle. The CDR3 spans 12 residues. The DNA for the CDR3 is TGTGCCAGTAACAGGGACGGCACTGAAGCTTTCTTT. It codes for CASNRDGTEAFF.

The chain uses TRBV3-1 (or the pseudogene TRBV3-2) and TRBJ1-6; D unclear. The germline CDR1 and CDR2 sequences are LGHDT and YNNKEL (reference sequence). Trimming took 4 bases from V and 10 from J, leaving 20 bases between them. The CDR3 contains 16 residues. CDR3 loop: CASSPHPRRPPSPLHF. The CDR3, as DNA: TGTGCCAGCAGCCCCCACCCCCGGAGGCCTCCCTCACCCCTCCACTTT.

This sequence joins TRBV2 and TRBJ1-6; 12 positions agree with TRBD1. This CDR3 is built from 13 residues. Germline assignment: CDR1 SNHLY and CDR2 FYNNEI. Unmatched junction bases numbered 0, after V lost 6 bases and J lost 9 bases. The CDR3 sequence: CASRGQGASPLHF. CDR3 bases: TGTGCCAGCAGGGGACAGGGGGCTTCACCCCTCCACTTT.

The chain has TRBV2 and TRBJ2-7; possibly TRBD1 for D (6 bases). CDR3 length: 14 amino acids. V was clipped by 8 bases and J by 3 bases, with 17 bases between them. Germline CDR1 reads SNHLY; CDR2 reads FYNNEI. The CDR3 DNA follows: TGTGCCAGCTGGGGTGGGACACGAAACTACGAGCAGTACTTC. Translation: CASWGGTRNYEQYF.

This clone was seen just once. The V and J genes are TRBV9 and TRBJ2-1; D is possibly TRBD2 (6 bases). Trimming removed 0 bases at V and 10 bases at J, with 11 bases between. Per the germline V gene, CDR1 is SGDLS and CDR2 is YYNGEE. This CDR3 region has 13 residues. The CDR3 DNA sequence: TGTGCCAGCAGCGTAGAGGGAGGCAGGGAGCAGTTCTTC. Residues: CASSVEGGREQFF.

The rearrangement joins TRBV13 to TRBJ2-3, with D possibly being TRBD2 (7 bases). This CDR3 is built from 17 residues. Trimming removed 3 bases at V and 4 bases at J, with 20 bases between. Per germline, CDR1 PRHDT and CDR2 FYEKMQ (reference sequence). The CDR3 region is CASSLGGETSFSDTQYF. DNA of the CDR3: TGTGCCAGCAGCTTGGGGGGCGAGACTAGCTTTTCAGATACGCAGTATTTT.

The chain carries TRBV6-1 and TRBJ1-6; D unresolved. This CDR3 is built from 16 residues. Germline CDR1 and CDR2: MNHNS and SASEGT. With 3 bases removed from V and 0 bases from J, the gap between germline ends came to 9 bases. The CDR3 bases are TGTGCCAGCAGTGATGGAGCTACCTCCTATAATTCACCCCTCCACTTT. Amino acid sequence: CASSDGATSYNSPLHF.

This chain links TRBV6-5 with TRBJ1-5, with D unresolved. Trimming took 0 bases from V and 5 from J, leaving 11 bases between them. CDR1 and CDR2 from the germline V gene are MNHEY and SVGAGI. CDR3 length: 15 amino acids. The CDR3 is CASSYSSEWHQPQHF. CDR3 nucleotides: TGTGCCAGCAGTTACTCTTCGGAGTGGCATCAGCCCCAGCATTTT.

The sample holds a few counts of this clone. For the CDR3, the DNA is TGCGCCAGCAGCCAAGGGACTAGCGGGATCTACGAGCAGTACTTC. This gives the protein CASSQGTSGIYEQYF. The chain links TRBV4-3 to TRBJ2-7, with 12 positions matching TRBD2. The CDR3 has 15 residues. Germline V gene data show CDR1 as LGHNA and CDR2 as YSLEER. V shed 1 base and J 3 bases; nucleotides not matched to a gene: 1.

The chain joins TRBV5-6 to TRBJ2-5; 8 bases fit TRBD2. This CDR3 has 15 amino acids. V lost 0 bases and J lost 5; bases outside the gene matches: 6. CDR1 SGHDT and CDR2 YYEEEE come from the germline V gene. The CDR3 protein is CASSLVLAGQETQYF. Here the CDR3 DNA reads TGTGCCAGCAGCTTGGTTCTAGCGGGTCAGGAGACCCAGTACTTC.

The chain is built from TRBV5-4 and TRBJ2-7, with a possible D match to TRBD1 (6 bases). V lost 0 bases and J lost 0, with 13 bases in between. Germline CDR1 reads SGHNT; CDR2 reads YYREEE (reference sequence). The CDR3 covers 16 residues. CDR3 residues: CASSLEGGRTSYEQYF. The CDR3 bases are TGTGCCAGCAGCTTGGAAGGGGGTAGAACCTCCTACGAGCAGTACTTC.

This chain connects TRBV30 to TRBJ1-5; TRBD1 matches at 8 bases. This CDR3 contains 16 residues. V lost 1 base, J lost 0 bases, and 5 bases stayed unmatched. Germline V gene lookup returns CDR1 GTSNPN and CDR2 SVGIG (reference sequence). The CDR3 spells CAWSGETGGSNQPQHF. The CDR3 DNA reads TGTGCCTGGAGTGGGGAAACAGGGGGTAGCAATCAGCCCCAGCATTTT.

J is TRBJ1-3 and V is TRBV6-6; 7 bases map to TRBD1. Trimming took 5 bases from V and 2 from J; bases not matched to a gene: 6. Germline loops: CDR1 MNHNY, CDR2 SVGAGI (reference sequence). The CDR3 covers 15 residues. The CDR3 sequence is CASSTQGRPGNTIYF. CDR3 sequence (DNA): TGTGCCAGCAGTACACAGGGGAGGCCTGGAAACACCATATATTTT.